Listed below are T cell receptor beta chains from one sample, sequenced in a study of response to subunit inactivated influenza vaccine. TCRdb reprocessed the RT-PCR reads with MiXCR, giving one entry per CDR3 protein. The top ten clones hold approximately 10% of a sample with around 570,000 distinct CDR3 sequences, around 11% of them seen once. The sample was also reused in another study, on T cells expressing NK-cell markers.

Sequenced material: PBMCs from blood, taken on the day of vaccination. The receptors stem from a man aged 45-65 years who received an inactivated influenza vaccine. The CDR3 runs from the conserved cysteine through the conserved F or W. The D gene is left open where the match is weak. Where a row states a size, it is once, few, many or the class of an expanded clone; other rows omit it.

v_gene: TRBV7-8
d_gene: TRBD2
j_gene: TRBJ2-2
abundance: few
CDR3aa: CASSSAGDPTGELFF
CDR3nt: TGTGCCAGCAGCTCCGCGGGGGACCCCACCGGGGAGCTGTTTTTT

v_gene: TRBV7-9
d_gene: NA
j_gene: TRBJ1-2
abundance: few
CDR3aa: CASSTLTEAANYGYTF
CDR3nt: TGTGCCAGCAGCACTTTGACAGAGGCGGCTAACTATGGCTACACCTTC

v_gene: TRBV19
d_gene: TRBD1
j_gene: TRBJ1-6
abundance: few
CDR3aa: CASSMQGASRNSPLHF
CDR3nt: TGTGCCAGTAGTATGCAGGGGGCATCGAGGAATTCACCCCTCCACTTT

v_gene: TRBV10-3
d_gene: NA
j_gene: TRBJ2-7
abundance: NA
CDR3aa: CAISESRGLTYEQYF
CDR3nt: TGTGCCATCAGTGAGTCCAGGGGCTTGACCTACGAGCAGTACTTC

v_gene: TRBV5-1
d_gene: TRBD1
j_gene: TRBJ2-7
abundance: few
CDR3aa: CASRRDSYYEQYF
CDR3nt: TGCGCCAGCAGACGGGACAGCTATTACGAGCAGTACTTC

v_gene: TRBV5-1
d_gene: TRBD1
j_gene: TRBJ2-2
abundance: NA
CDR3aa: CASSWGQGGSGELFF
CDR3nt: TGCGCCAGCAGCTGGGGACAGGGGGGATCCGGGGAGCTGTTTTTT

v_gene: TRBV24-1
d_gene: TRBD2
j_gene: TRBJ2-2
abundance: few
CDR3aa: CATGLAGANTGELFF
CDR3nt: TGTGCCACCGGACTAGCGGGGGCCAACACCGGGGAGCTGTTTTTT

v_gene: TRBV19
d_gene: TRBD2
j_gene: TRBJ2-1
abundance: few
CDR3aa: CASSSPTSGGAYNEQFF
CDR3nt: TGTGCCAGTAGTAGCCCGACTAGCGGGGGGGCTTACAATGAGCAGTTCTTC

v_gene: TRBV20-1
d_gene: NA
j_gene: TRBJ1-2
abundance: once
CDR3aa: CSARSGQNYGYTF
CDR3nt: TGCAGTGCTAGATCGGGGCAGAACTATGGCTACACCTTC

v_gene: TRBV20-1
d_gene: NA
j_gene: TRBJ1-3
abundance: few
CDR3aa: CSARDGNSGNTIYF
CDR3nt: TGCAGTGCTCGGGACGGAAACTCTGGAAACACCATATATTTT

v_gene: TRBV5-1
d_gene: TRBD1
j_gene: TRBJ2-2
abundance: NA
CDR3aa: CASSLAGTGGGTGELFF
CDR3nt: TGCGCCAGCAGCTTGGCCGGGACAGGGGGCGGCACCGGGGAGCTGTTTTTT

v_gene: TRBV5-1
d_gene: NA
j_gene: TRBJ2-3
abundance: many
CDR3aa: CASRPDTDTQYF
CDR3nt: TGCGCCAGCAGACCAGACACAGATACGCAGTATTTT

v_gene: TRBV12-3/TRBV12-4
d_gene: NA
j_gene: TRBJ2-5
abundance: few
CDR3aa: CASHSGGLGETQYF
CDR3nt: TGTGCCAGCCACTCCGGAGGGCTCGGGGAGACCCAGTACTTC

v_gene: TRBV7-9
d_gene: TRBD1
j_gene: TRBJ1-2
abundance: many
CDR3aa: CASSSSGTGFGYTF
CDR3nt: TGTGCCAGCAGCTCCTCCGGGACAGGTTTTGGCTACACCTTC

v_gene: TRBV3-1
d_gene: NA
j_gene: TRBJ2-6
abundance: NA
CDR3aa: CASSQDLGSGANVLTF
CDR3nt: TGTGCCAGCAGCCAAGATCTCGGATCTGGGGCCAACGTCCTGACTTTC

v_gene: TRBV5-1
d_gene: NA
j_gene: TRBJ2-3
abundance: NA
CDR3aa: CASSPQGPSTDTQYF
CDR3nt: TGCGCCAGCAGCCCACAGGGACCCAGCACAGATACGCAGTATTTT

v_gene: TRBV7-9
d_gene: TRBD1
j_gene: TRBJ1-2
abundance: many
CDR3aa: CASSLGDRGFYGYTF
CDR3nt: TGTGCCAGCAGCTTAGGTGACAGGGGATTCTATGGCTACACCTTC

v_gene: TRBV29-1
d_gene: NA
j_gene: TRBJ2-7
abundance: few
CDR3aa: CSVEHRTAGEQYF
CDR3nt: TGCAGCGTCGAGCACCGGACGGCGGGCGAGCAGTACTTC

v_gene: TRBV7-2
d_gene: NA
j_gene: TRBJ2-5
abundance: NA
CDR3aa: CASSLVERQETQYF
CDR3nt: TGTGCCAGCAGCTTAGTCGAGAGACAAGAGACCCAGTACTTC

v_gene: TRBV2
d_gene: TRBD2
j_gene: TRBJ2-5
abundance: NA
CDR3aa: CASSVGLAQETQYF
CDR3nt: TGTGCCAGCAGTGTGGGACTAGCGCAAGAGACCCAGTACTTC

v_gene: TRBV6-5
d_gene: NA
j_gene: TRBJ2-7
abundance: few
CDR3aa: CASSYSMGRGYEQYF
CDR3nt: TGTGCCAGCAGTTACTCGATGGGGCGCGGGTACGAGCAGTACTTC

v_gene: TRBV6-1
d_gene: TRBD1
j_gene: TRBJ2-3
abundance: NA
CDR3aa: CATKQGAWADTQYF
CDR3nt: TGTGCCACAAAACAGGGGGCGTGGGCAGATACGCAGTATTTT

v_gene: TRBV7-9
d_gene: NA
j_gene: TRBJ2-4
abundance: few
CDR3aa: CASGPGTGIQYF
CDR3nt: TGTGCCAGCGGGCCCGGGACGGGCATTCAGTACTTC